The 32 T cell receptor beta chains listed next were all sequenced from one sample in a study of Graves' ophthalmopathy and Graves' hyperthyroidism. Transcripts of RNA were the source for amplifying TCR beta CDR3 regions. Second-round multiplex PCR followed a first-round RT-PCR using HTBI primers. Each CDR3 protein is one row after TCRdb ran MiXCR on the multiplex PCR reads. The table lists around 590,000 distinct CDR3 sequences, less than 40% of them singletons. What was sequenced was peripheral blood or thyroid tissue (not recorded which). The source is an adult man with Graves' hyperthyroidism.

Details on this clonotype: One end of the junction does not line up with germline, which may come from a read error. The chain carries TRBV29-1 and TRBJ2-7; D is undetermined. Germline values: CDR1 SQVTM, CDR2 ANQGSEA. CDR3 length equals 11 residues. The CDR3 loop reads CSGEGYYEQYF. The CDR3, as DNA: TGCAGCGGTGAAGGGTACTATGAGCAGTACTTC.

This clonotype was counted a few times. The V and J genes are TRBV7-8 and TRBJ2-2, with TRBD1 as a possible D gene (5 bases). The V end was cut by 3 bases, the J end by 8 bases, with 13 bases between. Per germline, CDR1 SGHVS and CDR2 FQNEAQ. This CDR3 is built from 14 residues. The CDR3 DNA is TGTGCCAGCAGCTTGACAGCCATCGCGGGGGAGCTGTTTTTT. Its translation is CASSLTAIAGELFF.

At least ten counts were recorded for this clonotype. CDR3 region: CATSDPGAGNTIYF. As DNA, the CDR3 is TGTGCCACCAGTGATCCAGGGGCTGGAAACACCATATATTTT. The chain couples TRBV24-1 to TRBJ1-3; D is possibly TRBD1 (6 bases). CDR3 size: 14 residues. Germline-derived CDR1 and CDR2 are KGHDR and SFDVKD. V lost 3 bases and J lost 2, with 7 bases in between.

This clonotype has ten or more counts. V is TRBV19 and J is TRBJ1-3; no clear D. Germline V CDR1 and CDR2: LNHDA, SQIVND (reference sequence). The CDR3 contains 14 residues. The V gene lost 7 bases and the J gene lost 0 bases, with 10 bases spanning the gap. CDR3 sequence: CASKGGNSGNTIYF. The DNA of the CDR3 is TGTGCCAGTAAAGGCGGAAACTCTGGAAACACCATATATTTT.

This clonotype was seen ten or more times. The chain is built from TRBV6-5 and TRBJ1-5; D possibly corresponds to TRBD1 (5 bases). CDR1 and CDR2 (germline): MNHEY, SVGAGI. The length of the CDR3 is 17 residues. Trimming took off 5 bases at V and 3 bases at J, with 20 bases between the two ends. CDR3 protein: CASSASLGAGTNQPQHF. The CDR3 nucleotides are TGTGCCAGCAGTGCTTCTCTAGGGGCAGGTACCAATCAGCCCCAGCATTTT.

V usage is TRBV11-2 and J usage is TRBJ1-2; possibly TRBD1 for D (5 bases). In germline, CDR1 is SGHAT, CDR2 FQNNGV. V lost 5 bases, J lost 8 bases, and 18 bases lay in between. There are 14 residues in the CDR3. DNA of the CDR3: TGTGCCAGCAGCCCCCTAAGGGGTGGGGGAGGCTACACCTTC. The encoded protein is CASSPLRGGGGYTF.

This clonotype was picked up many times. The rearrangement links TRBV2 to TRBJ2-7; maybe TRBD2 (5 bases). CDR3 length: 13 residues. Trimming removed 8 bases at V and 2 bases at J, with 13 bases between. CDR1 is SNHLY, CDR2 FYNNEI, per germline. CDR3 amino acids: CASAPAGPYEQYF. The CDR3 DNA reads as TGTGCCAGCGCTCCCGCGGGCCCCTACGAGCAGTACTTC. Full variable domain (missing parts from reference TRBV2 and TRBJ2-7): EPEVTQTPSHQVTQMGQEVILRCVPISNHLYFYWYRQILGQKVEFLVSFYNNEISEKSEIFDDQFSVERPDGSNFTLKIRSTKLEDSAMYFCASAPAGPYEQYFGPGTRLTVT.

This clonotype was counted many times. The chain combines TRBV12-3 or TRBV12-4 with TRBJ2-7; D gene unclear. Deletions cut 2 bases from V and 6 bases from J, with 11 bases between. The CDR3 is made up of 13 amino acids. The CDR3 DNA is TGTGCCAGCAGTTTAAGGGCTGGGCTCGAGCAGTACTTC. This sequence encodes CASSLRAGLEQYF.

This clonotype was counted a single time. A read error may account for a junction end that differs from germline. This chain uses TRBV7-9 with TRBJ1-1; TRBD1 might be the D (5 bases). This CDR3 contains 13 residues. CDR1 SEHNR and CDR2 FQNEAQ come from the germline V gene (reference sequence). CDR3 DNA: TGTGCCAGCAGCTGGGGGGTGAACACTGAAGCTTCCTTT. Protein: CASSWGVNTEASF. Using reference TRBV7-9 and TRBJ1-1 for the parts outside the CDR3, the full variable domain is DTGVSQNPRHKITKRGQNVTFRCDPISEHNRLYWYRQTLGQGPEFLTYFQNEAQLEKSRLLSDRFSAERPKGSFSTLEIQRTEQGDSAMYLCASSWGVNTEASFGQGTRLTVV.

As DNA, the CDR3 is TGCAGTGCTAGACTACTAGCGAACATGGTACATACGCAGTATTTT. Protein sequence: CSARLLANMVHTQYF. This chain joins TRBV20-1 and TRBJ2-3; 7 nucleotides align to TRBD2. The CDR3 covers 15 residues. Germline loops: CDR1 DFQATT, CDR2 SNEGSKA (reference sequence). After removal of 2 bases from V and 7 bases from J, the junction contained 12 bases not matched to a gene.

Turning to this clonotype: A junction boundary mismatches the germline segment, possibly from a read error. The chain carries TRBV5-5 and TRBJ1-1; TRBD1 matches 9 bases. In germline, CDR1 is SGHKS, CDR2 YYEKEE (reference sequence). There are 14 residues in the CDR3. DNA of the CDR3: TGTGCCAGCAGCTTAAGGACAGGGGACACTGAAGCTCTCTTT. It yields the protein CASSLRTGDTEALF.

This clonotype has ten or more counts. The chain joins TRBV5-1 to TRBJ2-2, with 7 nucleotides matching TRBD1. V gave up 4 bases and J gave up 7 bases; unmatched junction bases: 7. The CDR3 spans 14 residues. Per germline, CDR1 SGHRS and CDR2 YFSETQ. The CDR3 reads CASSVSQGIGELFF. CDR3 DNA: TGCGCCAGCAGCGTGTCACAGGGGATCGGGGAGCTGTTTTTT.

This clonotype has more than one count but fewer than ten. The J gene is TRBJ2-7, the V gene TRBV7-8, with 8 bases identical to TRBD2. This CDR3 region has 16 residues. The J segment lost 7 bases and the V segment lost 5 bases, leaving 16 bases of the junction unmatched. Looked up from germline, CDR1 is SGHVS and CDR2 is FQNEAQ. The CDR3 DNA is TGTGCCAGCAGCAGAGAGGCCACCGGGGGGGCGGGGGAGCAGTACTTC. Encoded protein: CASSREATGGAGEQYF.

The CDR3 sequence: CASSYDAQGHYGYTF. Here the CDR3 DNA reads TGTGCCAGCAGTTACGACGCACAGGGCCACTATGGCTACACCTTC. This chain connects TRBV6-5 to TRBJ1-2; maybe TRBD1 (6 bases). Germline V gene sequence: CDR1 MNHEY, CDR2 SVGAGI. The CDR3 has 15 residues. V shed 2 bases and J shed 3 bases, with 13 bases lying between them.

Comments on this clonotype: This may arise from a read error, as a much more abundant clone is one base away. The V call is TRBV2, the J call TRBJ1-2; no definite D call. The germline V gene has CDR1 SNHLY and CDR2 FYNNEI. The CDR3 loop spans 15 amino acids. V was shortened by 1 base and J by 1 base, with 10 bases between the two germline ends. CDR3 DNA sequence: TGTGCCAGCAGTGAAGGTCCGCATGTTAACTATGGCTACACCTTC. This codes for CASSEGPHVNYGYTF.

In this sample, this clonotype turned up a few times. The rearrangement joins TRBV2 to TRBJ2-7; no clear D gene. Germline CDR1 reads SNHLY; CDR2 reads FYNNEI. V lost 2 bases and J 3 bases, leaving 14 bases between the germline ends. CDR3 size: 15 residues. The CDR3 region is CASSEFWEQYYEQYF. The CDR3, as DNA: TGTGCCAGCAGTGAATTCTGGGAACAGTACTACGAGCAGTACTTC. The complete variable domain, with remaining parts taken from reference TRBV2 and TRBJ2-7, reads EPEVTQTPSHQVTQMGQEVILRCVPISNHLYFYWYRQILGQKVEFLVSFYNNEISEKSEIFDDQFSVERPDGSNFTLKIRSTKLEDSAMYFCASSEFWEQYYEQYFGPGTRLTVT.

On this clonotype: Its ends do not fully match the called genes, so a read error is possible. CDR3 sequence (DNA): TGCGCCAGCAGCCAAGAGACTAGCGGGCCCTTAGATGAGCAGTTCTTC. As protein: CASSQETSGPLDEQFF. The chain is built from TRBV7-9 and TRBJ2-1; 10 nucleotides match TRBD2. The CDR3 runs 16 residues. The germline CDR1 and CDR2 sequences are SEHNR and FQNEAQ (reference sequence). The whole variable domain, filled in from reference TRBV7-9 and TRBJ2-1, reads DTGVSQNPRHKITKRGQNVTFRCDPISEHNRLYWYRQTLGQGPEFLTYFQNEAQLEKSRLLSDRFSAERPKGSFSTLEIQRTEQGDSAMYLCASSQETSGPLDEQFFGPGTRLTVL.

The chain employs TRBV28 and TRBJ2-5; tentative D call: TRBD2 (6 bases). There are 14 residues in the CDR3. Germline V gene data show CDR1 as MDHEN and CDR2 as SYDVKM. V gave up 5 bases and J gave up 5 bases, with 15 bases separating them. The CDR3 DNA is TGTGCCAGCAGTGCATTTCGGGGAGGCGAGACCCAGTACTTC. It yields the protein CASSAFRGGETQYF.

The chain has TRBV25-1 and TRBJ2-6; D remains ambiguous. Germline V lookup: CDR1 MGHDK, CDR2 SYGVNS. V was trimmed by 6 bases and J by 2 bases, leaving 14 bases between them. This CDR3 is 16 amino acids long. In DNA form, the CDR3 reads TGTGCCAGCAGACCGGACGGGCTCACTGGGGCCAACGTCCTGACTTTC. It codes for CASRPDGLTGANVLTF.

A word on this clonotype: This could be a read error, since a much larger clone is one nucleotide away. V usage is TRBV7-2 and J usage is TRBJ2-7; possibly TRBD1 for D (5 bases). Germline values: CDR1 SGHTA, CDR2 FQGNSA. This CDR3 is built from 15 residues. CDR3 sequence (DNA): TGTGCCAGCAGCTCCGAGCAGGGAACTGCCTACGAGCAGCACTTC. It translates to CASSSEQGTAYEQHF. The full variable domain, completed using reference TRBV7-2 and TRBJ2-7, is GAGVSQSPSNKVTEKGKDVELRCDPISGHTALYWYRQSLGQGLEFLIYFQGNSAPDKSGLPSDRFSAERTGGSVSTLTIQRTQQEDSAVYLCASSSEQGTAYEQHFGPGTRLTVT.

The V gene is TRBV7-9, the J gene TRBJ2-7; 8 bases fit TRBD1. The J call may be incorrect, as the DNA end agrees better with TRBJ2-1. The germline V gene has CDR1 SEHNR and CDR2 FQNEAQ (reference sequence). There are 15 residues in the CDR3. CDR3 protein: CASSTGTGGWNEQFF. In DNA, the CDR3 is TGTGCCAGCAGCACAGGGACAGGCGGATGGAATGAGCAGTTCTTC.

This clonotype was observed a few times. This sequence joins TRBV10-2 and TRBJ2-1; possibly TRBD2 for D (6 bases). This CDR3 region has 12 residues. Germline V lookup: CDR1 WSHSY, CDR2 SAAADI. The ends were cut back, 7 bases at V and 5 bases at J, with 9 bases in the middle. This CDR3 is CASTRDHNEQFF. CDR3 sequence (DNA): TGCGCCAGCACGCGGGATCACAATGAGCAGTTCTTC.

Many counts were recorded for this clonotype. The rearrangement uses TRBV7-2 and TRBJ2-3, with unresolved D. The germline CDR1 and CDR2 sequences are SGHTA and FQGNSA. Trimming took 0 bases from V and 0 from J, leaving 7 bases between them. This CDR3 has 15 residues. The CDR3 region is CASSLALISTDTQYF. CDR3 coding DNA: TGTGCCAGCAGCTTAGCGCTGATTAGCACAGATACGCAGTATTTT.

The sample holds many counts of this clonotype. The chain links TRBV9 to TRBJ2-7; D may be TRBD2 (5 bases). V lost 0 bases and J 4 bases, leaving 14 bases between the germline ends. Germline assignment: CDR1 SGDLS and CDR2 YYNGEE. The CDR3 loop spans 15 amino acids. CDR3 residues: CASSVGIGSGYEQYF. The DNA for the CDR3 is TGTGCCAGCAGCGTAGGGATAGGGAGCGGATACGAGCAGTACTTC. The full variable domain, completed using reference TRBV9 and TRBJ2-7, is DSGVTQTPKHLITATGQRVTLRCSPRSGDLSVYWYQQSLDQGLQFLIQYYNGEERAKGNILERFSAQQFPDLHSELNLSSLELGDSALYFCASSVGIGSGYEQYFGPGTRLTVT.

Details on this clonotype: One junction end does not reproduce the germline sequence, and a read error may be involved. The gene calls are TRBV12-3 or TRBV12-4 and TRBJ2-7; TRBD1 or TRBD2 may be the D gene (5 bases each). The CDR3 extends over 14 amino acids. The CDR3 nucleotides are TGTGCCAGCAGTAACCAGCAAGGGGACCACGAGCAGTGCTTC. Encoded protein: CASSNQQGDHEQCF.

Comment on this clonotype: At one end the junction does not follow the germline gene, possibly because of a read error. This chain connects TRBV7-9 to TRBJ2-5; 8 nucleotides align to TRBD1. There are 15 residues in the CDR3. Germline V gives CDR1 SEHNR, CDR2 FQNEAQ (reference sequence). The CDR3, as DNA: TGTGCCGGCAGTTTATCCGGGACAGGCAAAGAGACCCAGTACTTC. The encoded protein is CAGSLSGTGKETQYF.

The chain joins TRBV2 to TRBJ2-5; D may match TRBD1 or TRBD2 (5 bases each). V lost 6 bases to trimming and J lost 1 base, with 15 bases between them. From germline, CDR1 is SNHLY and CDR2 FYNNEI. The CDR3 spans 15 residues. The CDR3 loop is CASRPPGTSQETQYF. CDR3 nucleotide sequence: TGTGCCAGCAGGCCCCCGGGGACCAGCCAAGAGACCCAGTACTTC.

The CDR3 protein is CASSHPGYEQYF. The CDR3 coding sequence is TGCGCCAGCAGCCACCCCGGTTACGAGCAGTACTTC. The chain joins TRBV4-1 to TRBJ2-7; D remains unclear. There are 12 residues in the CDR3. With 3 bases removed from V and 4 bases from J, the gap between germline ends came to 7 bases. Germline V lookup: CDR1 MGHRA, CDR2 YSYEKL.

This clonotype was counted at least ten times. The V gene is TRBV29-1, the J gene TRBJ2-7, with 11 bases fitting TRBD2. The CDR3 runs 19 residues. The ends lost 4 bases at V and 4 bases at J; junction bases unmatched: 21. Germline assignment: CDR1 SQVTM and CDR2 ANQGSEA. The CDR3 DNA sequence: TGCAGCGTTGGAGGAGGGAGGTTAGGGGTCGGGACTAGCGGTTACGAGCAGTACTTC. Encoded protein: CSVGGGRLGVGTSGYEQYF.

This clonotype was detected many times. This chain connects TRBV20-1 to TRBJ1-2, with 8 bases lining up with TRBD1. V dropped 1 base and J dropped 6; count of bases not matched to a gene: 10. This CDR3 comprises 15 residues. Germline V gene sequence: CDR1 DFQATT, CDR2 SNEGSKA (reference sequence). CDR3 loop: CSARVPPGQGHGYTF. CDR3 in DNA: TGCAGTGCTAGAGTACCCCCTGGACAGGGTCATGGCTACACCTTC.

Concerning this clonotype: One junction end does not reproduce the germline sequence, and a read error may be involved. The CDR3 sequence is CASSLGPTGDTIHF. The CDR3 DNA is TGTGCCAGCAGCTTGGGGCCTACTGGGGACACCATACATTTT. The chain uses TRBV7-9 and TRBJ1-3; D might be TRBD1 (6 bases). The CDR3 spans 14 residues. Germline V gene lookup returns CDR1 SEHNR and CDR2 FQNEAQ (reference sequence).

For this clonotype: A junction boundary mismatches the germline segment, possibly from a read error. The rearrangement links TRBV7-9 to TRBJ1-1; the D gene is possibly TRBD1 (5 bases). The length of the CDR3 is 15 residues. From germline, CDR1 is SEHNR and CDR2 FQNEAQ (reference sequence). The chain's CDR3 is CASSLATGGDTEVFF. The CDR3 DNA is TGTGCCAGCAGCTTAGCGACGGGGGGAGACACTGAAGTTTTCTTT.